The 3 T cell receptor beta chains in this list originate from one sample, sequenced in a study of cytomegalovirus exposure and HLA in healthy donors. Produced via immunoSEQ multiplex PCR; TCRdb's table is partial and in-frame only. The sample records about 140,000 clones, around 85% being singletons. Input material: PBMCs. These receptor sequences come from a man aged 18 to 30 in good health and CMV-seronegative.

The chain uses TRBV18 and TRBJ2-7; D ambiguous. Germline loops: CDR1 KGHSH, CDR2 LQKENI. The germline V and J ends were trimmed by 2 bases and 2 bases, with 16 bases remaining between them. This CDR3 contains 16 residues. As DNA, the CDR3 is TGTGCCAGCTCACCATTGAGTCGGAGCACCCCCTACGAGCAGTACTTC. It specifies CASSPLSRSTPYEQYF.

The chain couples TRBV18 to TRBJ1-5, with 9 bases fitting TRBD1. V lost 0 bases to trimming and J lost 6 bases; unmatched junction nucleotides: 9. From germline, CDR1 is KGHSH and CDR2 LQKENI. The CDR3 extends over 17 amino acids. The CDR3 coding sequence is TGTGCCAGCTCACCACCGCGGTCTGGGACAGGGAGTCAGCCCCAGCATTTT. This gives the protein CASSPPRSGTGSQPQHF.

This sequence joins TRBV7-2 and TRBJ2-5; tentatively, D is TRBD1 (5 bases). CDR3 length equals 14 residues. In germline, CDR1 is SGHTA, CDR2 FQGNSA. The ends were cut back, 2 bases at V and 1 base at J, with 8 bases in the middle. CDR3 nucleotide sequence: TGTGCCAGCAGCTTAAGTCAGGGCCAAGAGACCCAGTACTTC. Encoded protein: CASSLSQGQETQYF.